The clone carrying this T cell receptor beta chain was seen a single time. What it binds is not known. A read error may be the cause here, since a much bigger clone is one base away. This sample stems from a study of T cell repertoires in cytomegalovirus infection. Study in general: Shared public TCR beta signatures pointed to both CMV infection and a matching HLA type. Study-level findings and limits: Cumulative frequency (of public TCR beta family members) identified carriers of CMV plus the relevant HLA. Predominance within the ex vivo response was attributable to HLA-C-restricted CMV-specific TCR beta clonotypes.

CDR3 length equals 15 residues. The V gene's germline CDR1 is SGHAT and CDR2 FQNNGV. One entry per CDR3 protein, called by TCRdb with MiXCR from the reads. Here the sample spans 270,000 or so distinct CDR3 sequences, more than 15% being singletons. This receptor was obtained from a human donor in good health (CMV status not recorded). Some clones in this sample may be carry-over from other donors' samples. Sequenced sample: CD8+ T cells from PBMCs. The V call is TRBV11-2, the J call TRBJ2-7; possibly TRBD2 for D (5 bases). CDR3 residues: CASSLSPRGSYEQHF. CDR3 nucleotide sequence: TGTGCCAGCAGCTTATCCCCCCGGGGTTCCTACGAGCAGCACTTC.